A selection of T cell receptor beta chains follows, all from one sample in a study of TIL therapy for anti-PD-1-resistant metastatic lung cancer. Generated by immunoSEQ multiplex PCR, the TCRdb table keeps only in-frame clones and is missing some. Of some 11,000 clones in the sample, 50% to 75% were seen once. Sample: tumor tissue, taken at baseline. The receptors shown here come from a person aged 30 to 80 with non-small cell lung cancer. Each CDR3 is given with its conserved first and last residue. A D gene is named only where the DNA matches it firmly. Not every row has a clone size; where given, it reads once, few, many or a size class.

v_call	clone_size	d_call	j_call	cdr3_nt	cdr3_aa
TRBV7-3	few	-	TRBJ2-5	TGTGCCAGCAGCTTAGGGGTCGAGGGGACCCAGTACTTC	CASSLGVEGTQYF
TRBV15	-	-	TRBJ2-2	TGTGCCACCAGCAGGTTTACCGGGGAGCTGTTTTTT	CATSRFTGELFF
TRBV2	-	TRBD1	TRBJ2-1	TGTGCCAGCCGGGACAGTTACAATGAGCAGTTCTTC	CASRDSYNEQFF
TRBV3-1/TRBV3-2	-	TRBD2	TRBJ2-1	TGTGCCAGCAGCCAAGTTCGAGGGAGGGCCGGTAGTGAGCAGTTCTTC	CASSQVRGRAGSEQFF
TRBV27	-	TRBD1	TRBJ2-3	TGTGCCAGCAGTCGACAGGGGGCGGGGACAGATACGCAGTATTTT	CASSRQGAGTDTQYF
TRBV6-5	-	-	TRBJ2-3	TGTGCCAGCAGTTACTCGGGACTGAGCGTCACAGATACGCAGTATTTT	CASSYSGLSVTDTQYF
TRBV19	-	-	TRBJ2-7	TGTGCCAGTAGTCCTGGGGGCTTCTACGAGCAGTACTTC	CASSPGGFYEQYF
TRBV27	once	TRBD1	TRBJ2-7	TGTGCCAGCAGTGGAGCAGGGACAGGGACCCTTCGCGAGCAGTACTTC	CASSGAGTGTLREQYF
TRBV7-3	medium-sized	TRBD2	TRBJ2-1	TGTGCCAGCAGCTTACAGCCTAGCGGGAGATACAATGAGCAGTTCTTC	CASSLQPSGRYNEQFF
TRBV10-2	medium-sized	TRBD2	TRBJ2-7	TGCGCCAGCAGGCTGGCTAGCGGTGGCGAGCAGTACTTC	CASRLASGGEQYF
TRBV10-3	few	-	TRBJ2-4	TGTGCCATCAGTCCCCTTGATGGCATTCAGTACTTC	CAISPLDGIQYF
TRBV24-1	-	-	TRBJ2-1	TGTGCCACCAGTGACACGACCTACAATGAGCAGTTCTTC	CATSDTTYNEQFF
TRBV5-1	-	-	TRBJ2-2	TGCGCCAGCAGCTTGGGGACGGCAACCGGGGAGCTGTTTTTT	CASSLGTATGELFF
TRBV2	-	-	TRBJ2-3	TGTGCCAGCAGCCCTAGCCCTTCAGATACGCAGTATTTT	CASSPSPSDTQYF
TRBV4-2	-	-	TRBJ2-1	TGTACCAGCAGCCAAGATCAGGGGTTCCCCCCCGGGGAGCAGTTCTTC	CTSSQDQGFPPGEQFF
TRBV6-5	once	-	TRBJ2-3	TGTGCCAGCAGCCACTCTACAGCGCAGTATTTT	CASSHSTAQYF
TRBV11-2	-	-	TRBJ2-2	TGTGCCAGCAGCTTAGAGTTGGGCGGGGAGCTGTTTTTT	CASSLELGGELFF
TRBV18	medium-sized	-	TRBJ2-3	TGTGCCAGCTCACTCCCGGGCACAGATACGCAGTATTTT	CASSLPGTDTQYF
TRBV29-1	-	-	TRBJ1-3	TGCAGCGTTGGAACCGACATGAGCTCTGGAAACACCATATATTTT	CSVGTDMSSGNTIYF
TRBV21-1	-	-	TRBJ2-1	TGTGCCAGCAGCAAGATGGGACAGATTTGCTACAATGAGCAGTTCTTC	CASSKMGQICYNEQFF
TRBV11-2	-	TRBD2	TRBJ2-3	TGTGCCAGCAGCTTCGGACAGGGAAAGGGACTAGCGTATAATACGCAGTATTTT	CASSFGQGKGLAYNTQYF